These T cell receptor beta chains were read from a single sample in a study of T-cell reconstitution after alpha-beta-depleted transplantation in children. TCRdb re-analysed the PCR reads in MiXCR, keeping a single row per CDR3 protein. The data contain over 150,000 distinct CDR3 sequences, about 7% of them singletons. This specimen was PBMCs, taken before TCRalphabeta/CD19-depleted stem cell transplant. These receptors were collected from a boy aged 2 to 10 with acute lymphoblastic leukemia, due to receive a stem cell transplant. CDR3s include the opening cysteine and the closing phenylalanine or tryptophan. A D gene is named only where the DNA matches it firmly. Clone size appears in some rows only: once, few, many, or a class for an expanded clone.

CDR3nt	CDR3aa	abundance	len	v_gene	j_gene	d_gene
TGTGCCAGCAGCCCCGGGACTCTCCAAAATTGGGATACGCAGTATTTT	CASSPGTLQNWDTQYF	.	16	TRBV9	TRBJ2-3	.
TGTGCCAGCAGCTTACCGCCCAGGGGTTCATCAGAGACCCAGTACTTC	CASSLPPRGSSETQYF	.	16	TRBV7-6	TRBJ2-5	.
TGCACTAAACCGGGACGGACTAACTATGGCTACACCTTC	CTKPGRTNYGYTF	many	13	TRBV20-1	TRBJ1-2	.
TGTGCCACCGAGAACAGGGGCCTCCATAGCAATCAGCCCCAGCATTTT	CATENRGLHSNQPQHF	many	16	TRBV28	TRBJ1-5	TRBD1
TGCGCCAGCAGCCAAGGATCGGGGGGCTATAACTATGGCTACACCTTC	CASSQGSGGYNYGYTF	many	16	TRBV4-3	TRBJ1-2	.
TGTGCCAGCAGTTATCTCCCTGCCGAGCAGTACTTC	CASSYLPAEQYF	many	12	TRBV12-3/TRBV12-4	TRBJ2-7	.
TGTGCCAGCAGTTACTCGAAAGGGGAGCGGGGGTTTGAGCAGTTCTTC	CASSYSKGERGFEQFF	many	16	TRBV6-2/TRBV6-3	TRBJ2-1	TRBD2
TGTGCCAGCAGCCAAGATGCGCCAGGGGCTCTGAGGGAGACCCAGTACTTC	CASSQDAPGALRETQYF	few	17	TRBV3-1	TRBJ2-5	.
TGTGCCAGCAGTTTAGACAGGCCAGCACATGAAGCTTTCTTT	CASSLDRPAHEAFF	many	14	TRBV12-3/TRBV12-4	TRBJ1-1	.
TGTGCCAGCAGCGTACGTCTAGCGGGATTTACTTACAATGAGCAGTTCTTC	CASSVRLAGFTYNEQFF	many	17	TRBV7-8	TRBJ2-1	TRBD2
TGTGCCAGCAGTTATGGGGACACTCTGAACACTGAAGCTTTCTTT	CASSYGDTLNTEAFF	many	15	TRBV28	TRBJ1-1	.
TGCGCCAGCTCCAGGGGACAGGCGAACACCGGGGAGCTGTTTTTT	CASSRGQANTGELFF	many	15	TRBV5-1	TRBJ2-2	TRBD1
TGTGCCAGCAGTTCAATCCTGAGCCACTATGGCTACACCTTC	CASSSILSHYGYTF	many	14	TRBV12-3/TRBV12-4	TRBJ1-2	.
TGTGCCAGCATCGGGGACAACAGTTCACCCCTCCACTTT	CASIGDNSSPLHF	.	13	TRBV28	TRBJ1-6	.
TGCGCCAGCATGGCTGATGGAGGGAGGAAGACCCAGTACTTC	CASMADGGRKTQYF	many	14	TRBV5-1	TRBJ2-5	.
TGCGCCAGCAGAAGATGGACAGGGAACACCGGGGAGCTGTTTTTT	CASRRWTGNTGELFF	many	15	TRBV5-1	TRBJ2-2	TRBD1
TGTGCCAGCAGCCCCGGGGCAGGGGGCGGTGAAAAACTGTTTTTT	CASSPGAGGGEKLFF	many	15	TRBV7-9	TRBJ1-4	TRBD1
TGTGCCAGCAGTTTATACTTGCGTAGCACAGATACGCAGTATTTT	CASSLYLRSTDTQYF	many	15	TRBV28	TRBJ2-3	.
TGCGCCAGCAGCTCCGGGACAGCTTCCTACGAGCAGTACTTC	CASSSGTASYEQYF	many	14	TRBV5-1	TRBJ2-7	TRBD1
TGTGCCAGCAGCCGCCTCGGGCTGGGGGAGACCCAGTACTTC	CASSRLGLGETQYF	.	14	TRBV14	TRBJ2-5	.
TGTGCCAGCAGCGTCAACAGGGAAAATGAAAAACTGTTTTTT	CASSVNRENEKLFF	many	14	TRBV7-2	TRBJ1-4	.
TGTGCCAGCAGCCTTAGGGGGGGTAGGGGTAGCTCCTACAATGAGCAGTTCTTC	CASSLRGGRGSSYNEQFF	many	18	TRBV11-2	TRBJ2-1	.
TGTGCCACCAGCATACAGGGGGGAGATACGCAGTATTTT	CATSIQGGDTQYF	.	13	TRBV15	TRBJ2-3	TRBD1
TGTGCCAGCAGCCAAGATGCACAGGGGATCAAGACCCAGTACTTC	CASSQDAQGIKTQYF	.	15	TRBV3-1	TRBJ2-5	TRBD1
TGTGCCAGCAGCTTGGTGTTGGCGGGGGGGCCGGGAGAAGAGAACCAGTACTTC	CASSLVLAGGPGEENQYF	.	18	TRBV5-6	TRBJ2-5	TRBD2
TGCAGTGCTGGAGACAGCGAGGAGATGAACACTGAAGCTTTCTTT	CSAGDSEEMNTEAFF	many	15	TRBV20-1	TRBJ1-1	.
TGTGCCAGCAGCTTAACTTCGGGCTTGGGGGCCTACAATGAGCAGTTCTTC	CASSLTSGLGAYNEQFF	many	17	TRBV5-5	TRBJ2-1	.
TGCGCCAGCAGCCAGGGGAATGAGCAGTTCTTC	CASSQGNEQFF	many	11	TRBV5-1	TRBJ2-1	.
TGCAGTGCCGTGTATTTCGCGCGGGTAAAAGAGACCCAGTACTTC	CSAVYFARVKETQYF	many	15	TRBV20-1	TRBJ2-5	.
TGTGCCAGCAGTCCCGATGGGACTAATAATTCACCCCTCCACTTT	CASSPDGTNNSPLHF	few	15	TRBV12-3/TRBV12-4	TRBJ1-6	.
.	CASSQDFGAGTGLSYEQYF	many	19	TRBV4-3	TRBJ2-7	.
TGTGCCAGCAGTCCGACCCGACAGGGGGGTTCTGGAAACATTCAGTACTTC	CASSPTRQGGSGNIQYF	.	17	TRBV6-2/TRBV6-3	TRBJ2-4	TRBD1
TGTGCCATCAAGATAGGGGTCCGCAACGGCTATGGCTACACCTTC	CAIKIGVRNGYGYTF	few	15	TRBV10-3	TRBJ1-2	.
TGCAGCGTTGAGCCCAGGACAGGGTATGGAAACACCATATATTTT	CSVEPRTGYGNTIYF	many	15	TRBV29-1	TRBJ1-3	TRBD1
TGCAGTGCTAGAGCCGCGAGGACCTCGAACACCGGGGAGCTGTTTTTT	CSARAARTSNTGELFF	many	16	TRBV20-1	TRBJ2-2	.
TGTGCCAGCAGCCCAAGCGGGGGGGCGGAGACCCAGTACTTC	CASSPSGGAETQYF	few	14	TRBV13	TRBJ2-5	TRBD2
TGTGCCAGCAGTTTTGCTTCTCTCATCGGGACAGCGAACACTGAAGCTTTCTTT	CASSFASLIGTANTEAFF	many	18	TRBV28	TRBJ1-1	TRBD1
TGCAGCGCCGAAGGGGACGCAGGGAGGGAGACCCAGTACTTC	CSAEGDAGRETQYF	many	14	TRBV29-1	TRBJ2-5	.
TGTGCCAGCACCAGGACTTCCCAGCGGGGTTTAGATACGCAGTATTTT	CASTRTSQRGLDTQYF	.	16	TRBV2	TRBJ2-3	TRBD2
TGTGCCAGCAGTGAGAGAGGAACCTCCTACGAGCAGTACTTC	CASSERGTSYEQYF	many	14	TRBV6-1	TRBJ2-7	.
TGCAGCGTTCAGACAAGGGATGAGCAGTTCTTC	CSVQTRDEQFF	many	11	TRBV29-1	TRBJ2-1	.
TGCAGCGTTGAAGAGGGGGTAGGTTCACCCCTCCACTTT	CSVEEGVGSPLHF	many	13	TRBV29-1	TRBJ1-6	.
TGTGCCAGCAGTTGGACTAGCGGGGACAATGAGCAGTTCTTC	CASSWTSGDNEQFF	many	14	TRBV12-3/TRBV12-4	TRBJ2-1	TRBD2
TGTGCCAGCAGTTCACTCGTAGCGGGGGCTTACGAGACCCAGTACTTC	CASSSLVAGAYETQYF	few	16	TRBV12-3/TRBV12-4	TRBJ2-5	TRBD2
TGTGCCAGCAGCGAATCCCCGACAGGAGAGCAGTTCTTC	CASSESPTGEQFF	many	13	TRBV5-6	TRBJ2-1	.
TGTGCCAGCAGCTTATATTCAGGGGGGCGGATCAATGAGCAGTTCTTC	CASSLYSGGRINEQFF	many	16	TRBV11-2	TRBJ2-1	.
TGCGCCAGCAGCCTACAACCCGGGACAGGGGGCTATGGCTACACCTTC	CASSLQPGTGGYGYTF	few	16	TRBV5-1	TRBJ1-2	TRBD1
TGTGCCAGCAGCCCATACGAGACGGGGAAAAACGGAAACACCATATATTTT	CASSPYETGKNGNTIYF	many	17	TRBV11-1	TRBJ1-3	.
TGTGCCAGCAGCTTCCTAACCCCAACAAGTGAGCAGTTCTTC	CASSFLTPTSEQFF	.	14	TRBV7-2	TRBJ2-1	.
TGTGCCAGCAGCCGTGGGGGCATACGGCTACGCGATGAGCAGTTCTTC	CASSRGGIRLRDEQFF	many	16	TRBV7-8	TRBJ2-1	.